Presented here are 2 T cell receptor beta chains from one specimen sequenced in a study of shared clonotypes between healthy human individuals. This table comes from immunoSEQ multiplex PCR, and its TCRdb copy is limited to in-frame clones, with some not included. The sample yields about 1.9 million clones, about 93% seen once. Naive CD8 cells were CD45RO-negative, positively selected for CCR7, excluding terminally differentiated effector memory CD45RA+ cells. Sequenced input: naive CD8+ T cells from PBMCs. All receptors come from a man younger than 30 in good health. Some clones in this sample may be carry-over from other donors' samples.

The chain combines TRBV21-1 with TRBJ2-7; the D call TRBD1 from the table was never checked on the DNA. TRBV21-1 counts as a pseudogene. The CDR3 length is 15 residues. The CDR3 DNA follows: TGTGCCAGCAGCAAAGGGGGGGCGACAGGGGATGAGCAGTACTTC. The encoded protein is CASSKGGATGDEQYF.

This clone has just one count. This chain connects TRBV27 to TRBJ2-1; the D gene is possibly TRBD2 (6 bases). Deletions cut 2 bases from V and 8 bases from J, with 10 bases between. The length of the CDR3 is 13 residues. The V gene's germline CDR1 is MNHEY and CDR2 SMNVEV (reference sequence). This CDR3 is CASSLTGVDEQFF. The CDR3 DNA is TGTGCCAGCAGTTTAACGGGGGTTGATGAGCAGTTCTTC.